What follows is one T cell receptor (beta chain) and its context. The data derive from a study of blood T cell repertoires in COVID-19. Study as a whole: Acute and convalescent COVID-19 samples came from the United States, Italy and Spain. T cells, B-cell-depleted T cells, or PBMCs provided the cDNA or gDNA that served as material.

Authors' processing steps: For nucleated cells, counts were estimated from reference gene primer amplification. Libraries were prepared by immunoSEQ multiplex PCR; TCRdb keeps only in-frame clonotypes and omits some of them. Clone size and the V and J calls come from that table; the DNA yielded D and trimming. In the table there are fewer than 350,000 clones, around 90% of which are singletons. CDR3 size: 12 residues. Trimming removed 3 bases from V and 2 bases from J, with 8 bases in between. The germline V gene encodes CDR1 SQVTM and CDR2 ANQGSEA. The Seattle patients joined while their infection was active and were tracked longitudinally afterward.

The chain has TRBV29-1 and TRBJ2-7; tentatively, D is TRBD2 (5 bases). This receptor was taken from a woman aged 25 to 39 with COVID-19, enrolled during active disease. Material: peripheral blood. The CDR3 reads CSVEIGTYEQYF. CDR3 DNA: TGCAGCGTTGAGATCGGGACCTACGAGCAGTACTTC.